This T cell receptor (beta chain) was observed in a study of T cell repertoires in cytomegalovirus infection. This clonotype was recorded many times. TCRdb re-derived calls from the reads in MiXCR, one entry per CDR3 protein. The data hold 480,000 or so distinct CDR3 sequences, with over 9% observed a single time. The sequenced sample consisted of PBMCs. The sequence was obtained from a human donor in good health (CMV status not recorded). Some clones in this sample may be carry-over from other donors' samples.

The CDR3: CASSARQGSDSPLHF. The CDR3 region has the DNA TGTGCCAGTAGTGCCCGACAGGGCTCGGATTCACCCCTCCACTTT. The rearrangement joins TRBV19 to TRBJ1-6, with 7 bases aligning to TRBD1. Germline V gene data show CDR1 as LNHDA and CDR2 as SQIVND (reference sequence). This CDR3 has 15 amino acids. After removal of 5 bases from V and 8 bases from J, the junction contained 9 bases not matched to a gene.